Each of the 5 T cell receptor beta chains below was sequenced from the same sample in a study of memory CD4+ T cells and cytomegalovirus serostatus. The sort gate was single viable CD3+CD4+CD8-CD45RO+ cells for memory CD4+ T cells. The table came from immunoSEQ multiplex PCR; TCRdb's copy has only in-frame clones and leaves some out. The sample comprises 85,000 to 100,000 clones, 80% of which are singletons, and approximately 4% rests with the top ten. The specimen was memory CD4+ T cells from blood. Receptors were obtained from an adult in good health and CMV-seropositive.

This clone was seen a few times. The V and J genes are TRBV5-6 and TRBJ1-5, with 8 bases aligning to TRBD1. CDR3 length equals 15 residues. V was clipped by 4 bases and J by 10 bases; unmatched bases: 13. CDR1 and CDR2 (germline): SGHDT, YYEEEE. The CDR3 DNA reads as TGTGCCAGCAGCGCATTCGGGACAGGTCTAAGTCCCCAGCATTTT. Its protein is CASSAFGTGLSPQHF.

CDR3 nucleotides: TGTGCCAGCAGCCAAGAGGGCTACACCGGGGAGCTGTTTTTT. It codes for CASSQEGYTGELFF. The chain employs TRBV4-2 and TRBJ2-2; D is uncertain. Germline assignment: CDR1 LGHNA and CDR2 YNFKEQ. The V end lost 0 bases, the J end lost 3 bases, and 5 bases lay between the germline ends. This CDR3 comprises 14 residues.

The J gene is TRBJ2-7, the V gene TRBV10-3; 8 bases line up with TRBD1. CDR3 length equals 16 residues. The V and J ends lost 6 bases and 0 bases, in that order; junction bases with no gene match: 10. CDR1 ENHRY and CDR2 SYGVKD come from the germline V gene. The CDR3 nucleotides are TGTGCCATCAGGCCGGGGACAGGAGGAAGCTCCTACGAGCAGTACTTC. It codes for CAIRPGTGGSSYEQYF.

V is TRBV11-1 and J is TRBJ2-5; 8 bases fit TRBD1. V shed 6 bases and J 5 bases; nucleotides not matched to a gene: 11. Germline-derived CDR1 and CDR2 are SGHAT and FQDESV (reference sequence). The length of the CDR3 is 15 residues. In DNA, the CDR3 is TGTGCCAGCAGGCTTAAACAGGGGGGCCAGGAGACCCAGTACTTC. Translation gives CASRLKQGGQETQYF.

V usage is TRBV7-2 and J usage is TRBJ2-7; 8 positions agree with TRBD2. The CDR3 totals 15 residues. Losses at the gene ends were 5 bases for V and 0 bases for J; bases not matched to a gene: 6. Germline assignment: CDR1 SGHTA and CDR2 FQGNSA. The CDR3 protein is CASSQTSANSYEQYF. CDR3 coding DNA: TGTGCCAGCAGCCAGACTAGCGCCAACTCCTACGAGCAGTACTTC.